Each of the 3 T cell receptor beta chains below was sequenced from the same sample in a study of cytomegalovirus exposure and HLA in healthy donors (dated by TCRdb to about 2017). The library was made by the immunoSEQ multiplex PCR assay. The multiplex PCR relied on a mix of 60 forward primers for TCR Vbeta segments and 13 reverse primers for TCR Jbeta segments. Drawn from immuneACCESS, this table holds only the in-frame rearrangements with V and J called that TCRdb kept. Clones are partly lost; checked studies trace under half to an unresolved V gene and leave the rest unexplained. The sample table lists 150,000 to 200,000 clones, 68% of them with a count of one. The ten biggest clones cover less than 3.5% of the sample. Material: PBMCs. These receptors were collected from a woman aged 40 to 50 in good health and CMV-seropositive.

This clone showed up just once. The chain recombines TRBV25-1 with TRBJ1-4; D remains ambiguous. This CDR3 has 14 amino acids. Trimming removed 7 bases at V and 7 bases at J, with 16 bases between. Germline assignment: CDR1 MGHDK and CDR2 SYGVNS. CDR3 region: CASKSGLVGEKLFF. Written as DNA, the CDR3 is TGTGCCAGCAAATCAGGACTTGTAGGTGAAAAACTGTTTTTT. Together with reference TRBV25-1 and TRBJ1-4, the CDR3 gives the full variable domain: EADIYQTPRYLVIGTGKKITLECSQTMGHDKMYWYQQDPGMELHLIHYSYGVNSTEKGDLSSESTVSRIRTEHFPLTLESARPSHTSQYLCASKSGLVGEKLFFGSGTQLSVL.

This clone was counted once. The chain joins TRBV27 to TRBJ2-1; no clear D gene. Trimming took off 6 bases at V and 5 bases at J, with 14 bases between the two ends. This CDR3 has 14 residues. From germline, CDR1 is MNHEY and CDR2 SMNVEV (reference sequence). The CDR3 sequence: CASRPHDNDNEQFF. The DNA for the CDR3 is TGTGCCAGCAGGCCCCATGACAACGACAATGAGCAGTTCTTC.

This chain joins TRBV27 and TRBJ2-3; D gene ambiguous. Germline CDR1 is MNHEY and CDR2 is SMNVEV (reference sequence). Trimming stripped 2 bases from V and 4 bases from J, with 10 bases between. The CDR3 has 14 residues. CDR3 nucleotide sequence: TGTGCCAGCAGTTTAGGGCGCCGTGCAGATACGCAGTATTTT. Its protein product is CASSLGRRADTQYF.